Presented here are 13 T cell receptor beta chains from one specimen sequenced in a study of T cells in Graves' hyperthyroidism and ophthalmopathy. RNA transcripts were the template for amplifying TCR beta CDR3 regions. Initially, a first-round RT-PCR of the TCR CDR3 employed the HTBI primer set. TCRdb re-analysed the multiplex PCR reads in MiXCR, keeping a single row per CDR3 protein. This table has some 760,000 distinct CDR3 sequences, 11% to 15% appearing once. Material: blood. Receptors originate from a woman aged 18 to 35 with Graves' hyperthyroidism.

In its sample, this clonotype was seen many times. V is TRBV20-1 and J is TRBJ2-7, with TRBD2 matching 8 bases. CDR3 size: 13 residues. Trimming took 2 bases from V and 6 from J; bases not matched to a gene: 6. Germline CDR1 and CDR2: DFQATT and SNEGSKA (reference sequence). This CDR3 reads CSARRSAGAEQYF. CDR3 DNA: TGCAGTGCTAGACGCTCAGCGGGAGCCGAGCAGTACTTC.

DNA of the CDR3: TGCATCACCTTCAAGTTGTCTCTTGACCCATATAGCAATCAGCCCCAGCATTTT. It encodes CITFKLSLDPYSNQPQHF. The chain uses TRBV29-1 and TRBJ1-5; D gene unclear. Germline lookup yields CDR1 SQVTM and CDR2 ANQGSEA. This CDR3 spans 18 amino acids. Using reference TRBV29-1 and TRBJ1-5 for the parts outside the CDR3, the full variable domain is SAVISQKPSRDICQRGTSLTIQCQVDSQVTMMFWYRQQPGQSLTLIATANQGSEATYESGFVIDKFPISRPNLTFSTLTVSNMSPEDSSIYLCITFKLSLDPYSNQPQHFGDGTRLSIL.

Ten or more counts support this clonotype. This sequence joins TRBV6-2 or TRBV6-3 and TRBJ1-1; 8 bases fit TRBD1. Germline CDR1 MNHEY, CDR2 SVGEGT. V dropped 7 bases and J dropped 4; count of bases not matched to a gene: 8. The CDR3 runs to 14 residues. For the CDR3, the DNA is TGTGCCAGCAAAGTGAATACAGGGGGCACTGAAGCTTTCTTT. It encodes CASKVNTGGTEAFF.

This chain connects TRBV19 to TRBJ1-1, with TRBD1 matching over 7 bases. The CDR3 length is 13 residues. Germline-derived CDR1 and CDR2 are LNHDA and SQIVND (reference sequence). Trimming removed 5 bases from V and 9 bases from J; junction bases left unmatched: 9. The CDR3: CASSAYVTGKAFF. Written as DNA, the CDR3 is TGTGCCAGTAGTGCTTATGTGACAGGGAAAGCTTTCTTT.

This clonotype was recorded at least ten times. The genes are TRBV20-1 and TRBJ1-4, with 10 bases fitting TRBD1. The CDR3 sequence is 14 residues long. Trimming cost V 0 bases and J 7 bases; bases outside gene matches: 2. CDR1 and CDR2 (germline): DFQATT, SNEGSKA (reference sequence). The CDR3 coding sequence is TGCAGTGCTAGAGAGGGGACAGGGGTTGAAAAACTGTTTTTT. It codes for CSAREGTGVEKLFF.

Only a few counts were recorded for this clonotype. V and J are TRBV6-1 and TRBJ2-1, with D perhaps TRBD1 (6 bases). CDR3 length: 15 residues. V dropped 5 bases and J dropped 12 bases, with 23 bases sitting between them. The germline V gene has CDR1 MNHNS and CDR2 SASEGT. CDR3 loop: CASSPGQRKGKGQFF. DNA of the CDR3: TGTGCCAGCAGTCCCGGACAGAGAAAGGGGAAAGGGCAGTTCTTC.

The J gene is TRBJ2-1, the V gene TRBV5-5; no clear D gene. The V gene lost 4 bases and the J gene lost 4 bases, with 15 bases spanning the gap. There are 15 residues in the CDR3. Looked up from germline, CDR1 is SGHKS and CDR2 is YYEKEE (reference sequence). This CDR3 is CASSAGPAGYNEQFF. The CDR3 DNA sequence: TGTGCCAGCAGCGCCGGGCCGGCTGGATACAATGAGCAGTTCTTC.

In its sample, this clonotype was seen a few times. The V and J genes are TRBV20-1 and TRBJ2-5; possibly TRBD1 or TRBD2 for D (5 bases each). Germline V gene lookup returns CDR1 DFQATT and CDR2 SNEGSKA (reference sequence). V lost 5 bases, J lost 1 base, and 11 bases lay in between. The CDR3 is 13 amino acids. The CDR3 DNA sequence: TGCAGTGCTTTTTCCGGGGCCCAAGAGACCCAGTACTTC. This encodes CSAFSGAQETQYF.

For this clonotype: The junction shows a germline mismatch at one end, possibly a read error. The J gene is TRBJ2-3, the V gene TRBV7-7; unclear D gene. Germline CDR1 and CDR2: SSHAT and FNYEAQ (reference sequence). The CDR3 totals 16 residues. The CDR3 is CASSFMGPPSTDTQYF. The CDR3 DNA sequence: TGTGCTAGCAGCTTTATGGGCCCTCCTAGCACAGATACGCAGTATTTT.

This clonotype has ten or more counts. The gene calls are TRBV18 and TRBJ2-5; 14 bases fit TRBD2. V gave up 5 bases and J gave up 3 bases; unmatched junction bases: 11. The CDR3 contains 18 residues. Looked up from germline, CDR1 is KGHSH and CDR2 is LQKENI. The CDR3 spells CASSERLAGGRREETQYF. The CDR3 DNA sequence: TGTGCCAGCTCAGAGAGACTAGCGGGAGGGCGGCGTGAAGAGACCCAGTACTTC.

This chain joins TRBV20-1 and TRBJ2-1; TRBD2 matches 8 bases. This CDR3 comprises 13 residues. The V segment lost 2 bases and the J segment 14 bases; nucleotides outside the gene matches: 11. Germline assignment: CDR1 DFQATT and CDR2 SNEGSKA (reference sequence). The CDR3 region has the DNA TGCAGTGCTAGAAAGGCTACGGGAGGGCCAGAGTTCTTC. Its translation is CSARKATGGPEFF.

This clonotype has a handful of counts. V is TRBV12-3 or TRBV12-4 and J is TRBJ2-7, with TRBD2 matching over 8 bases. V lost 4 bases, J lost 2 bases, and 7 bases stayed unmatched. The CDR3 contains 15 residues. This chain's CDR3 is CASSSGTRETYEQYF. DNA of the CDR3: TGTGCCAGCAGTTCCGGGACTAGGGAAACCTACGAGCAGTACTTC.

This clonotype was counted ten times or more. The rearrangement links TRBV7-2 to TRBJ1-2; D is unclear. Germline assignment: CDR1 SGHTA and CDR2 FQGNSA. The CDR3 loop spans 13 amino acids. V lost 4 bases and J lost 7, with 13 bases in between. The CDR3 reads CASSSAGVGGYTF. CDR3 bases: TGTGCCAGCAGCTCTGCCGGGGTTGGTGGCTACACCTTC.